This T cell receptor (beta chain) was sequenced in a study of T-cell memory formation after mild COVID-19. To note about this clonotype: Antigen: not known.

Sample barcodes and UMIs were carried by the TCR alpha and TCR beta cDNA libraries that 5'RACE generated with constant-segment primers. TCRdb passed the 5' RACE reads through MiXCR, listing each CDR3 protein once. This sample has approximately 250,000 distinct CDR3 sequences, with roughly a sixth found just once. Points from the study as a whole: Confirmation was lacking for SARS-CoV-2 specificity of second-wave clones that peaked on day 37.

Trimming took 6 bases from V and 8 from J, leaving 19 bases between them. The germline V gene encodes CDR1 MNHEY and CDR2 SVGAGI. This CDR3 is built from 15 residues. The specimen was PBMCs or a T cell subset sorted from them (not recorded which). V and J are TRBV6-5 and TRBJ1-4, with D possibly TRBD1 on 5 matching bases. The TCR sequence derives from a man younger than 35 who had mild COVID-19 (a few samples of this study predate the infection). Cell type and time point are not known. The CDR3 region is CASSRAGAAGEKLFF. CDR3 DNA sequence: TGTGCCAGCAGCCGGGCCGGGGCCGCGGGAGAAAAACTGTTTTTT.